This entry lists 2 T cell receptor beta chains sequenced from one sample in a study of T cells in Graves' hyperthyroidism and ophthalmopathy. The CDR3 regions of TCR beta were amplified from RNA transcripts. RT-PCR in the first round (using the HTBI primer set) targeted the TCR CDR3. TCRdb re-derived calls from the multiplex PCR reads in MiXCR, one entry per CDR3 protein. The sample contains around 480,000 distinct CDR3 sequences, around an eighth of which appear only once. Input material: blood. The receptors shown here come from a woman aged 18-30 years with Graves' hyperthyroidism.

This clonotype came up many times. The rearrangement uses TRBV15 and TRBJ2-5; no reliable D call. CDR3 size: 11 residues. CDR1 and CDR2 from the germline V gene are LNHNV and YYDKDF (reference sequence). The ends were cut back, 0 bases at V and 4 bases at J, with 0 bases in the middle. The CDR3 region is CATSREETQYF. For the CDR3, the DNA is TGTGCCACCAGCAGAGAAGAGACCCAGTACTTC.

In this sample, this clonotype turned up many times. The chain joins TRBV11-2 to TRBJ2-1; possibly TRBD1 or TRBD2 for D (5 bases each). This CDR3 has 15 residues. Germline CDR1 reads SGHAT; CDR2 reads FQNNGV. With 5 bases removed from V and 2 bases from J, the gap between germline ends came to 13 bases. This chain's CDR3 is CASSVHGDPYNEQFF. CDR3 in DNA: TGTGCCAGCAGCGTGCACGGGGACCCCTACAATGAGCAGTTCTTC.